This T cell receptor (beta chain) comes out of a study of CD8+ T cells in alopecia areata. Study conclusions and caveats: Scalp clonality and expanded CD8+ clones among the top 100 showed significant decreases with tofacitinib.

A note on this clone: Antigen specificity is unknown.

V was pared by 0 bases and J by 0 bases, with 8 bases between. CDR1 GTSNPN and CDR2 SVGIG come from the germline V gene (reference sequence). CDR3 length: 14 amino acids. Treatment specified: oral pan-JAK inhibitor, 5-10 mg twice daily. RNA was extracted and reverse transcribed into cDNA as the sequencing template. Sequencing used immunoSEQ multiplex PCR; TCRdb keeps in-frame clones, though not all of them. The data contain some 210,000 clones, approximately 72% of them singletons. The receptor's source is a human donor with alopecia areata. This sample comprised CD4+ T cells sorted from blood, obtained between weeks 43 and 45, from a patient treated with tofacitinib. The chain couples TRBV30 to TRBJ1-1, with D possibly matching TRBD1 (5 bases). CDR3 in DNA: TGTGCCTGGAGTGTTCGGGGGATGAACACTGAAGCTTTCTTT. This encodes CAWSVRGMNTEAFF.